This paragraph covers one TCR beta chain sequence. Its specificity is not known. In germline, CDR1 is SGDLS, CDR2 YYNGEE. V dropped 0 bases and J dropped 4; count of bases not matched to a gene: 4. This CDR3 region has 15 residues. Naive CD8 cells, CD45RO-negative and positively selected for CCR7, excluded terminally differentiated effector memory CD45RA+ cells. This record comes from a study of shared clonotypes between healthy human individuals. In the study overall: Three plates each covered CD4 naive and memory; CD8 naive two, CD8 memory one.

Overall study findings and caveats: Non-shared clonotypes had lower generation probabilities than those shared by all four donors.

Sorted-subset replicate PCR reactions were performed with about 200 ng DNA, corresponding to about 30,000 T cell genomes. Produced via immunoSEQ multiplex PCR; TCRdb's table is partial and in-frame only. The sample consists of roughly 600,000 clones, 95% to 98% of them appearing once. Material: naive CD8+ T cells sorted from blood. The sequence derives from a man aged 25 to 45 in good health. V gene TRBV9 combines with J gene TRBJ2-7; 10 nucleotides align to TRBD2. The CDR3 sequence is CASSVAGTSDYEQYF. CDR3 coding DNA: TGTGCCAGCAGCGTAGCAGGGACTAGCGATTACGAGCAGTACTTC.